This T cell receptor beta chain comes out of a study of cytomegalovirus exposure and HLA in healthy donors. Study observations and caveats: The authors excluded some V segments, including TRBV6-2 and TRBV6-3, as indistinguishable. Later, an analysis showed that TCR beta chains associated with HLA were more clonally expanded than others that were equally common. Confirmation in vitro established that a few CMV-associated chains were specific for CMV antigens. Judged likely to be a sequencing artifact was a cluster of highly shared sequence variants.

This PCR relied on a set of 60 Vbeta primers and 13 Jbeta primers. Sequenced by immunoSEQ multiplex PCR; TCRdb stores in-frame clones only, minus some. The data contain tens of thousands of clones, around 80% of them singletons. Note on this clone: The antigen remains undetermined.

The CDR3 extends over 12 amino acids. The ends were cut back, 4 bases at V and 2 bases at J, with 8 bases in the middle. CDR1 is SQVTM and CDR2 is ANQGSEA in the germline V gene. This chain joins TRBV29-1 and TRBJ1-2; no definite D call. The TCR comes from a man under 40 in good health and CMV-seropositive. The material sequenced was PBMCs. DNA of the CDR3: TGCAGCGTTGTTCGAGGGAACTATGGCTACACCTTC. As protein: CSVVRGNYGYTF.